The present T cell receptor (beta chain) was sequenced within a study of cytomegalovirus exposure and HLA in healthy donors. The PCR contained 60 Vbeta and 13 Jbeta primers. Assay: immunoSEQ multiplex PCR; the TCRdb copy retains only in-frame clones and omits some. Here the sample spans roughly 160,000 clones, around 80% being singletons. The germline V gene has CDR1 KGHSH and CDR2 LQKENI. Trimming shortened V by 6 bases and J by 0 bases, and 18 bases separated the two germline ends. This CDR3 region has 16 residues. The rearrangement joins TRBV18 to TRBJ2-7, with a tentative D call TRBD1 (6 bases). The receptor was isolated from a man in his forties in good health and CMV-seronegative. The source material was PBMCs. The DNA of the CDR3 is TGTGCCAGCTCTTCGACTATACAGGGTTTCTCCTACGAGCAGTACTTC. Its protein is CASSSTIQGFSYEQYF.